This TCR beta chain was retrieved from a study of blood T cells in healthy people across ages. General study findings and limits: Donor CMV infection status was unknown, possibly confounding age-related changes in expanded clonotypes. As age increased, TCR beta diversity per million T cells fell in a roughly linear fashion.

The donors, healthy Caucasians from Russia, were aged 6 to 90. As to this clonotype: Antigen: not known.

Germline V CDR1 and CDR2: MGHDK, SYGVNS. Trimming removed 11 bases from V and 8 bases from J, with 24 bases in between. This CDR3 contains 14 residues. The use of a sample-barcoded 5' primer and a J-beta primer mix characterized a second PCR of about 7 to 12 cycles. Each cDNA molecule received a tag from a template-switch adaptor that had 12 random nucleotides. Each CDR3 protein is one row after TCRdb ran MiXCR on the 5' RACE reads. The sample has some 670,000 distinct CDR3 sequences; around 50% are singletons. This clonotype was obtained from a woman aged 80 or over in good health. V usage is TRBV25-1 and J usage is TRBJ1-2; D might be TRBD1 (5 bases). Material for sequencing was blood. The DNA of the CDR3 is TGTGCCCGCAACGCGGACCAGGGACTAAAAGGCTACACCTTC. This translates into CARNADQGLKGYTF.